This TCR beta chain was retrieved from a study of blood T cell repertoires in COVID-19. The CDR3 has 16 residues. V was clipped by 4 bases and J by 1 base; unmatched bases: 7. Germline values: CDR1 LNHDA, CDR2 SQIVND (reference sequence). Using immunoSEQ multiplex PCR, the repertoire was profiled, and TCRdb retains in-frame clones only, with some absent. This table holds about 72,000 clones, roughly 87% found once. The rearrangement uses TRBV19 and TRBJ1-5, with 7 nucleotides matching TRBD1. The source material was peripheral blood. The receptor was isolated from a human donor in a cohort sampled during active COVID-19. The CDR3 nucleotides are TGTGCCAGTAGTAGAGACAGGGAAGGAAGCAATCAGCCCCAGCATTTT. This gives the protein CASSRDREGSNQPQHF.